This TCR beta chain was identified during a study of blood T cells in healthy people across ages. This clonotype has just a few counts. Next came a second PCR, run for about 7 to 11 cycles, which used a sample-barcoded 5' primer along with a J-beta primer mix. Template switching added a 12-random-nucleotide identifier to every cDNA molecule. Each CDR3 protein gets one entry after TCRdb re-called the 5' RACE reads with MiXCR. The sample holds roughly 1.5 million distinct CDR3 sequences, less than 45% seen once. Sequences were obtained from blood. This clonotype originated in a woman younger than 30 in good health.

CDR3 loop: CSASTSRTDTQYF. The CDR3 nucleotides read TGCAGTGCTAGTACATCTCGCACAGATACGCAGTATTTT. The chain uses TRBV20-1 and TRBJ2-3; D is undetermined. Germline CDR1 DFQATT, CDR2 SNEGSKA (reference sequence). V was clipped by 3 bases and J by 1 base, with 8 bases between them. The CDR3 spans 13 residues.